This TCR beta chain was obtained from a study of blood T cell repertoires in COVID-19. Study summary: Spain, Italy and the United States supplied samples that represented acute and convalescent COVID-19. T cells, B-cell-depleted T cells, or PBMCs provided the cDNA or gDNA that served as material.

Trimming cost V 6 bases and J 2 bases, with 13 bases left between them. The CDR3 is made up of 14 amino acids. From germline, CDR1 is SEHNR and CDR2 FQNEAQ (reference sequence). The authors' processing: For nucleated cells, counts were estimated from reference gene primer amplification. Assay: immunoSEQ multiplex PCR; the TCRdb copy retains only in-frame clones and omits some. That table supplies the V and J calls and clone size; D and trimming were determined from the DNA. The sample contains about 340,000 clones, roughly 90% of which appear only once. Seattle patient enrollment occurred during active infection, with longitudinal follow-up thereafter. In regard to this clone: Other nucleotide sequences in the sample specify the same CDR3.

Material for sequencing was peripheral blood. This receptor was obtained from a woman between 70 and 85 years old with COVID-19, enrolled during active disease. V gene TRBV7-9 combines with J gene TRBJ1-2, with D hard to call. The CDR3 protein is CASSPPGVNYGYTF. CDR3 nucleotides: TGTGCCAGCAGTCCACCGGGTGTGAACTATGGCTACACCTTC. Looking up the rest from reference TRBV7-9 and TRBJ1-2 gives the full variable domain: DTGVSQNPRHKITKRGQNVTFRCDPISEHNRLYWYRQTLGQGPEFLTYFQNEAQLEKSRLLSDRFSAERPKGSFSTLEIQRTEQGDSAMYLCASSPPGVNYGYTFGSGTRLTVV.